The 17 T cell receptor beta chains reported below all come from one sample, sequenced in a study of cytomegalovirus exposure and HLA in healthy donors. PCR used 60 Vbeta primers and 13 Jbeta primers. Sequencing was performed with immunoSEQ multiplex PCR; in TCRdb, only in-frame clones are kept and a portion is missing. The sample consists of some 130,000 clones, approximately 80% of them appearing once. Sequences were obtained from PBMCs. These receptors were collected from a male donor in good health and CMV-seronegative.

The chain uses TRBV6-1 and TRBJ2-5, with D uncertain. V was pared by 3 bases and J by 5 bases, with 7 bases between. The CDR3 consists of 12 residues. The V gene's germline CDR1 is MNHNS and CDR2 SASEGT. CDR3 coding DNA: TGTGCCAGCAGTGACCCCGGGGAGACCCAGTACTTC. Protein: CASSDPGETQYF.

As DNA, the CDR3 is TGTGCCAGCTCCTTGGGGGGGGCCGGGCTGAACACTGAAGCTTTCTTT. Protein: CASSLGGAGLNTEAFF. The rearrangement uses TRBV18 and TRBJ1-1, with D maybe TRBD1 (6 bases). The V and J ends lost 6 bases and 0 bases respectively, with 17 bases between them. Looked up from germline, CDR1 is KGHSH and CDR2 is LQKENI. The CDR3 consists of 16 residues.

The J gene is TRBJ1-3, the V gene TRBV18; 7 nucleotides agree with TRBD1. The length of the CDR3 is 16 residues. V gave up 2 bases and J gave up 0 bases; unmatched junction bases: 4. Germline CDR1 and CDR2: KGHSH and LQKENI. The CDR3 protein is CASSPGQAPSGNTIYF. In nucleotides, the CDR3 is TGTGCCAGCTCACCAGGACAGGCTCCCTCTGGAAACACCATATATTTT.

This clone was picked up one time. This sequence joins TRBV2 and TRBJ2-7, with D unresolved. The germline V gene encodes CDR1 SNHLY and CDR2 FYNNEI. V lost 8 bases to trimming and J lost 4 bases, with 6 bases between them. The CDR3 runs 10 residues. The CDR3 DNA follows: TGTGCCAGCGGCCCGTACGAGCAGTACTTC. This translates into CASGPYEQYF.

In this sample, this clone turned up many times. The rearrangement links TRBV5-1 to TRBJ1-2; a weak D match, TRBD1 (5 bases). The CDR3 covers 14 residues. V lost 0 bases and J 4 bases, leaving 10 bases between the germline ends. Germline-derived CDR1 and CDR2 are SGHRS and YFSETQ. CDR3 nucleotide sequence: TGCGCCAGCAGCTTGGGGGGACTTGGCTATGGCTACACCTTC. Encoded protein: CASSLGGLGYGYTF.

The rearrangement uses TRBV4-1 and TRBJ2-3, with D perhaps TRBD2 (7 bases). The CDR3 sequence is 13 residues long. Trimming removed 0 bases from V and 10 bases from J, with 11 bases in between. Germline V gives CDR1 MGHRA, CDR2 YSYEKL. CDR3 bases: TGCGCCAGCAGCCAAGATGAGGGGGGGGCGCAGTATTTT. It specifies CASSQDEGGAQYF.

This chain joins TRBV25-1 and TRBJ2-5, with 8 bases matching TRBD1. The germline gives CDR1 MGHDK, CDR2 SYGVNS. V was pared by 0 bases and J by 3 bases, with 3 bases of the junction left unmatched. The CDR3 is 15 amino acids. The CDR3 loop is CASSEYRGRKETQYF. CDR3 DNA sequence: TGTGCCAGCAGTGAATACAGGGGGCGGAAAGAGACCCAGTACTTC.

The chain couples TRBV5-4 to TRBJ2-1, with 10 bases identical to TRBD2. V lost 0 bases and J lost 3; bases outside the gene matches: 3. Germline-derived CDR1 and CDR2 are SGHNT and YYREEE (reference sequence). The length of the CDR3 is 16 residues. As DNA, the CDR3 is TGTGCCAGCAGCTTGGAACTAGCGGGGAGCTACAATGAGCAGTTCTTC. This gives the protein CASSLELAGSYNEQFF.

The chain joins TRBV5-1 to TRBJ2-7, with D possibly matching TRBD1 (5 bases). Germline V gene lookup returns CDR1 SGHRS and CDR2 YFSETQ. Deletions cut 5 bases from V and 6 bases from J, with 15 bases between. This CDR3 is built from 13 residues. The CDR3 coding sequence is TGCGCCAGCAGGCCTGACAGTTGGGGCGAGCAGTACTTC. The encoded protein is CASRPDSWGEQYF.

The chain is built from TRBV7-9 and TRBJ1-2; 11 positions match TRBD1. This CDR3 comprises 16 residues. Germline lookup yields CDR1 SEHNR and CDR2 FQNEAQ (reference sequence). The trim removed 4 bases at V and 0 bases at J, leaving 4 bases unmatched. The CDR3 region has the DNA TGTGCCAGCAGCTCCCTGGACAGGGGGCCTAACTATGGCTACACCTTC. It encodes CASSSLDRGPNYGYTF. Variable domain in full (rest from reference TRBV7-9 and TRBJ1-2): DTGVSQNPRHKITKRGQNVTFRCDPISEHNRLYWYRQTLGQGPEFLTYFQNEAQLEKSRLLSDRFSAERPKGSFSTLEIQRTEQGDSAMYLCASSSLDRGPNYGYTFGSGTRLTVV.

This chain joins TRBV25-1 and TRBJ2-7, with D perhaps matching TRBD2 (6 bases). The V end lost 0 bases, the J end lost 6 bases, and 9 bases lay between the germline ends. CDR1 is MGHDK, CDR2 SYGVNS, per germline. CDR3 length: 13 amino acids. The CDR3, as DNA: TGTGCCAGCAGTGAATATGTCGGGAGCGAGCAGTACTTC. Protein product: CASSEYVGSEQYF.

This clone was observed a few times. The chain recombines TRBV7-9 with TRBJ2-1, with 10 bases fitting TRBD1. The CDR3 totals 15 residues. V was clipped by 5 bases and J by 6 bases; unmatched bases: 7. Germline V CDR1 and CDR2: SEHNR, FQNEAQ (reference sequence). Here the CDR3 DNA reads TGTGCCAGCAGCGTACGACAGGGGGCGATCAATGAGCAGTTCTTC. Translated, it gives CASSVRQGAINEQFF.

V gene TRBV5-1 combines with J gene TRBJ2-4; no clear D gene. CDR1 SGHRS and CDR2 YFSETQ come from the germline V gene. The V and J ends lost 0 bases and 0 bases respectively, with 7 bases between them. The CDR3 has 15 amino acids. The CDR3 nucleotides read TGCGCCAGCAGCTTGGAAGCCCTAGCCAAAAACATTCAGTACTTC. It yields the protein CASSLEALAKNIQYF.

The chain combines TRBV18 with TRBJ2-7; D remains ambiguous. V lost 5 bases and J 3 bases, leaving 20 bases between the germline ends. The CDR3 sequence is 16 residues long. Germline CDR1 is KGHSH and CDR2 is LQKENI. CDR3 in DNA: TGTGCCAGCTCAGCCGGAGAAGGTTTGGGTTTCTACGAGCAGTACTTC. This translates into CASSAGEGLGFYEQYF.

The gene calls are TRBV19 and TRBJ2-7; 8 bases line up with TRBD2. CDR1 and CDR2 (germline): LNHDA, SQIVND (reference sequence). The junction had 3 bases not matched to a gene; V was cut back by 7 bases and J by 1 base. The CDR3 has 13 amino acids. The CDR3 loop is CASNRGGSYEQYF. CDR3 nucleotide sequence: TGTGCCAGTAACCGCGGGGGGTCCTACGAGCAGTACTTC.

The genes are TRBV5-1 and TRBJ1-2, with D unclear. CDR3 length: 14 amino acids. Trimming removed 3 bases at V and 0 bases at J, with 9 bases between. From germline, CDR1 is SGHRS and CDR2 YFSETQ. The CDR3 DNA reads TGCGCCAGCAGCTGGGCGGGGACTAACTATGGCTACACCTTC. Translated, it gives CASSWAGTNYGYTF.

The chain employs TRBV6-1 and TRBJ2-7, with 12 bases fitting TRBD2. The CDR3 has 15 amino acids. Looked up from germline, CDR1 is MNHNS and CDR2 is SASEGT. The ends lost 8 bases at V and 3 bases at J; junction bases unmatched: 8. CDR3 protein: CASPPPSGRVYEQYF. CDR3 nucleotides: TGTGCCAGCCCCCCCCCTAGCGGGAGGGTCTACGAGCAGTACTTC.